One T cell receptor beta chain is described in this entry. The specificity of this receptor is unknown. No per-base quality is available; no much larger clone lies one base away. The data stem from a study of blood T cell repertoires in COVID-19 (dated by TCRdb to about 2020). Background for the entire study: Collaborator samples came from the United States, Italy and Spain and covered acute and convalescent phases of COVID-19. A de-identified subject ID, COVID-19 status, age in years and sex were almost always included in the sample metadata. Where HLA class I and class II types were available, the types were taken from metadata supplied by the sample provider, not from assay-based typing. The material from the prospective study consisted of cDNA or gDNA derived from T cells, B-cell-depleted T cells, or PBMCs. The repertoires were released in a freely available public database intended as a resource for research on the immune response to SARS-CoV-2. Subjects who had been exposed to COVID-19, were actively infected with it, or had recovered from it provided the deeply sampled blood TCRbeta repertoires that made up the dataset. The samples were drawn from two sources: the first 160 participants of the ongoing ImmuneRACE study, and 1,000 to 1,500 subjects contributed by 6 global collaborators.

The immunoSEQ Assay, a bias-controlled multiplex PCR, was used to amplify TCRbeta CDR3 regions from genomic DNA. The authors' analysis ran thus. Nucleated cell counts per sample were estimated from amplification of reference gene primers within the assay. To quantify the absolute abundance of each unique TCRbeta CDR3 rearrangement, sequence reads were collapsed and filtered. Productive Simpson clonality was computed per sample as the square root of Simpson's diversity index over productive rearrangements. Entries here come from immuneACCESS through TCRdb and include only in-frame sequences with V and J called. Some clones fail to appear in such tables; in the studies checked, an unresolved V gene covers under half of the shortfall, and the cause of the remainder is unknown. From that table come the V and J calls and clone size; the DNA was used to work out D and trimming. In this sample the table shows about 30,000 clones, about 80% of which occur a single time. The ten top clones hold roughly a third of the sample.

On the study overall, not on this receptor specifically: How much clinical and demographic metadata was included differed by source and by participant, and the metadata was provided uncurated.

The CDR3 holds 15 amino acids from the cysteine to the phenylalanine. The DNA shown is the 45-base CDR3, in frame from base 1. The germline V end is reduced by 5 bases and the J end by 1 base; junction bases left unmatched: 2. The germline V gene sets CDR1 to MNHEY and CDR2 to SVGAGI. Whole blood was collected in K2EDTA tubes by collaborating institutions according to the institutions' own protocols. For TCRbeta analysis, collaborator samples were shipped as frozen whole blood, as isolated PBMCs, or as DNA extracted from either sample type. This clonotype was sampled from an elderly man with acute or convalescent COVID-19. The chain was built from TRBV6-5 and TRBJ1-5, with 10 central nucleotides matching TRBD1. The source material was peripheral blood. The DNA sequence is given as TGTGCCAGCAGTAGGGGACAGGGGAGCAATCAGCCCCAGCATTTT. This encodes CASSRGQGSNQPQHF.